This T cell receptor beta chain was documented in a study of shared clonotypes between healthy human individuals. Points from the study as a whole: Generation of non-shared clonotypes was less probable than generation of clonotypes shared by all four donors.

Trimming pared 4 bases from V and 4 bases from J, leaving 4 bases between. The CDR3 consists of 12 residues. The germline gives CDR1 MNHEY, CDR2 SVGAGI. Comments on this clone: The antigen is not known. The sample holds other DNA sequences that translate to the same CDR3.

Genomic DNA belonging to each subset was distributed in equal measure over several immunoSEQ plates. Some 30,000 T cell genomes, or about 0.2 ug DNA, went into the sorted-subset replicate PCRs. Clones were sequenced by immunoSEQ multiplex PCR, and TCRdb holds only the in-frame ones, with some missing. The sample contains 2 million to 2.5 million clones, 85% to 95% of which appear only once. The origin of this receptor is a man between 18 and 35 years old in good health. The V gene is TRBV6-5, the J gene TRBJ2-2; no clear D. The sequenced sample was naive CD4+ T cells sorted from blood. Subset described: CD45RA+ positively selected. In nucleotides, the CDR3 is TGTGCCAGCAGTTTCCCCACCGGGGAGCTGTTTTTT. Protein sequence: CASSFPTGELFF.